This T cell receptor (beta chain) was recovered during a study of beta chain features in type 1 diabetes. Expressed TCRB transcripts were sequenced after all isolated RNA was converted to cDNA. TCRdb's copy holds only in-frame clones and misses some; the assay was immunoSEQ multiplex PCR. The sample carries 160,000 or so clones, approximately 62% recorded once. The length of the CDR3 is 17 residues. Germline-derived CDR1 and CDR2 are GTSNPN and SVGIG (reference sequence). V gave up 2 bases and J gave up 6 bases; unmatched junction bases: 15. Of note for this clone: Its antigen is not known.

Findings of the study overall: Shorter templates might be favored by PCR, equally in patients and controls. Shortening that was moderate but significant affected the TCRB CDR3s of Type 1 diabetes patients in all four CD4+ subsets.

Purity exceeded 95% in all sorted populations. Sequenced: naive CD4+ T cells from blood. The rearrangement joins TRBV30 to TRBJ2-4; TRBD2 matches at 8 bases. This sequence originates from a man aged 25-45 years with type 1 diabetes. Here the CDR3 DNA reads TGTGCCTGGAGTCATCACGTCCCGGGAGGGAGGTTAAACATTCAGTACTTC. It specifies CAWSHHVPGGRLNIQYF.